The T cell receptor beta chain under discussion was sequenced for a study of blood T cell repertoires in COVID-19. The overall study: From the United States, Italy and Spain came samples of acute and convalescent COVID-19.

As processed by the authors: Using reference gene primer amplification, nucleated cell counts were estimated. The assay was immunoSEQ multiplex PCR, and TCRdb's table has in-frame clones only and misses some. V and J calls and clone size are as listed in that table; D and trimming were resolved from the DNA. The repertoire holds 200,000 to 250,000 clones, approximately 80% seen once, with approximately 1.8% in the top ten. This CDR3 comprises 15 residues. In germline, CDR1 is MNHEY, CDR2 SMNVEV (reference sequence). J lost 1 base, V lost 5 bases, and 7 bases had no gene match. Each participant's cohort was designated according to participant-reported clinical history. Donors in Cohort 3 counted as recovered after two negative PCRs, clearance, or symptom resolution.

The chain couples TRBV27 to TRBJ1-1, with 7 bases that match TRBD1. The sequenced sample was PBMCs or T cells enriched from blood (not recorded which). The receptor's source is a man aged 60-69 years who had recovered from COVID-19. The CDR3 spells CASSPLTGPNTEAFF. The CDR3, as DNA: TGTGCCAGCAGTCCCTTGACAGGGCCGAACACTGAAGCTTTCTTT.